This T cell receptor beta chain originates from a study of shared clonotypes between healthy human individuals. Only in-frame clones appear in the TCRdb table, and some are missing; sequencing was by immunoSEQ multiplex PCR. Found here are around 1.6 million clones, 95% to 99% of them singletons; the top ten hold around 0.47%. The sequenced sample consisted of naive CD4+ T cells sorted from blood. Subset defined: CD45RA+ positively selected. The sequence derives from a man aged 30 to 45 in good health.

CDR3 nucleotides: TGCGCCAGCAGTGAGTCGGCAGGGGCAAGAAACACCATATATTTT. Its translation is CASSESAGARNTIYF. This rearrangement joins TRBV10-1 to TRBJ1-3; the D gene is possibly TRBD1 (6 bases). Germline V gives CDR1 WNHNN, CDR2 SYGVQD (reference sequence). The CDR3 is 15 residues long. The V end was cut by 0 bases, the J end by 5 bases, with 11 bases between.